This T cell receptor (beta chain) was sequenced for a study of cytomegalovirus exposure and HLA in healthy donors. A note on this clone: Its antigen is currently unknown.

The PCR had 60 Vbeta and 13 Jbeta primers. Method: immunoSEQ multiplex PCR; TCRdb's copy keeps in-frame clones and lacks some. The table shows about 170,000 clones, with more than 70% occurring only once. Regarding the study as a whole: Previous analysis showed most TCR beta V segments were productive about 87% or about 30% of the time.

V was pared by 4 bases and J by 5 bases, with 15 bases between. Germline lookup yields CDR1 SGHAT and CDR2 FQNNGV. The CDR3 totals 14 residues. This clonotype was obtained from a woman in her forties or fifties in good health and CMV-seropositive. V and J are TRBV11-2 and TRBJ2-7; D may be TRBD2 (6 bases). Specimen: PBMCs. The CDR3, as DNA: TGTGCCAGCAGCTCTCGGGACTCGTCTCACGAGCAGTACTTC. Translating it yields CASSSRDSSHEQYF.